The 3 T cell receptor beta chains in this list originate from one sample, sequenced in a study of technical replicates of blood from a handful of donors. The repertoire was sequenced with immunoSEQ multiplex PCR; TCRdb's copy has only in-frame clones and lacks some. Altogether about 49,000 clones are present, about 93% being singletons, with the ten largest covering about 3.6%. Input material: PBMCs. The receptors come from a human donor in good health. Some clones in this sample may be carry-over from other donors' samples.

V and J are TRBV10-3 and TRBJ2-5, with 11 positions matching TRBD2. J lost 9 bases, V lost 11 bases, and 14 bases had no gene match. The length of the CDR3 is 14 residues. From germline, CDR1 is ENHRY and CDR2 SYGVKD. In DNA form, the CDR3 reads TGTGCCTCCAAGATGACTAGCGGGGATGGGGCCCAGTACTTC. Translated, it gives CASKMTSGDGAQYF.

The chain recombines TRBV29-1 with TRBJ2-2; 7 nucleotides align to TRBD1. CDR1 SQVTM and CDR2 ANQGSEA come from the germline V gene. Losses at the gene ends were 7 bases for V and 3 bases for J; bases not matched to a gene: 8. CDR3 length: 14 residues. CDR3 amino acids: CSAEGALDTGELFF. CDR3 bases: TGCAGCGCCGAGGGGGCTTTGGACACCGGGGAGCTGTTTTTT.

This clone was seen only once. V usage is TRBV5-1 and J usage is TRBJ1-3; 9 bases align to TRBD1. The germline V gene has CDR1 SGHRS and CDR2 YFSETQ. The V gene end was trimmed by 4 bases and the J gene end by 0 bases; junction bases not matched to a gene: 8. The CDR3 extends over 17 amino acids. The CDR3 protein is CASSNPTGGSSGNTIYF. CDR3 nucleotides: TGCGCCAGCAGCAATCCGACAGGGGGGAGCTCTGGAAACACCATATATTTT.